The next 9 T cell receptor beta chains were all read from a single sample in a study of CD8+CD57+ T cells in acquired aplastic anemia. Investigators profiled TCR beta VDJ and CDR3 from genomic DNA template. TCRdb reanalysed the reads using MiXCR and keeps one entry per CDR3 protein. The sample holds approximately 200,000 distinct CDR3 sequences, 55% to 70% seen once. The material sequenced was sorted CD4+, CD8+, or CD8+CD57+ T cells (not recorded which) from PBMCs. Source of these receptors: a human donor with severe aplastic anemia or a healthy control (not recorded which).

This chain uses TRBV9 with TRBJ2-1, with D hard to call. Trimming removed 0 bases from V and 9 bases from J, with 7 bases in between. CDR3 length equals 12 residues. Germline assignment: CDR1 SGDLS and CDR2 YYNGEE. CDR3 loop: CASSVVGGEQFF. The CDR3 nucleotides are TGTGCCAGCAGCGTAGTGGGCGGTGAGCAGTTCTTC.

This sequence joins TRBV2 and TRBJ1-6; D ambiguous. This CDR3 is 14 amino acids long. V was shortened by 3 bases and J by 8 bases, with 11 bases between the two germline ends. Germline CDR1 SNHLY, CDR2 FYNNEI. The CDR3 protein is CASSERRVDSPLHF. DNA for the CDR3: TGTGCCAGCAGTGAGAGGAGGGTTGATTCACCCCTCCACTTT.

V usage is TRBV12-3 or TRBV12-4 and J usage is TRBJ2-1; D uncertain. The CDR3 runs 11 residues. V lost 5 bases, J lost 7 bases, and 6 bases lay in between. CDR3 residues: CASSPRNEQFF. The CDR3 coding sequence is TGTGCCAGCAGTCCGAGGAATGAGCAGTTCTTC.

The chain recombines TRBV7-6 with TRBJ2-7; D call uncertain. The length of the CDR3 is 14 residues. Germline-derived CDR1 and CDR2 are SGHVS and FNYEAQ. V shed 6 bases and J shed 5 bases, with 17 bases lying between them. The CDR3 DNA follows: TGTGCCAGCAGTCCAACGAGGATAAACAACGAGCAGTACTTC. The encoded protein is CASSPTRINNEQYF.

The chain joins TRBV7-6 to TRBJ2-7; maybe TRBD2 (6 bases). The V end was cut by 2 bases, the J end by 2 bases, with 13 bases between. The germline V gene encodes CDR1 SGHVS and CDR2 FNYEAQ. This CDR3 has 15 amino acids. CDR3 nucleotides: TGTGCCAGCAGCTTATATTGGGGGGAAACCTACGAGCAGTACTTC. Encoded protein: CASSLYWGETYEQYF.

This clonotype appeared a few times. The chain uses TRBV20-1 and TRBJ2-7, with D maybe TRBD2 (5 bases). The CDR3 has 13 residues. CDR1 DFQATT and CDR2 SNEGSKA come from the germline V gene (reference sequence). Trimming removed 5 bases from V and 5 bases from J, with 16 bases in between. The CDR3 bases are TGCAGTGCTCGCCGGCTCGGAGGAGACGAGCAGTACTTC. Translation: CSARRLGGDEQYF.

V usage is TRBV9 and J usage is TRBJ1-1; 8 bases agree with TRBD1. The CDR3 has 15 residues. Germline CDR1 SGDLS, CDR2 YYNGEE. V trimming: 3 bases; J trimming: 7 bases; junction bases outside the gene matches: 11. CDR3 in amino acids: CASSGWTGSGREAFF. The CDR3 DNA reads as TGTGCCAGCAGCGGTTGGACAGGGTCGGGGCGTGAAGCTTTCTTT.

The chain is built from TRBV7-6 and TRBJ2-2, with D possibly being TRBD2 (5 bases). The CDR3 runs 16 residues. The V gene's germline CDR1 is SGHVS and CDR2 FNYEAQ. Trimming took off 3 bases at V and 5 bases at J, with 16 bases between the two ends. The CDR3 sequence is CASSFPRLPRTGELFF. CDR3 nucleotides: TGTGCCAGCAGCTTTCCGCGACTACCGCGGACCGGGGAGCTGTTTTTT.

As concerns this clonotype: The junction and the germline gene differ at one end; a read error may be behind it. The chain joins TRBV29-1 to TRBJ1-5; D is possibly TRBD1 (6 bases). The germline gives CDR1 SQVTM, CDR2 ANQGSEA. The CDR3 has 12 amino acids. CDR3 DNA sequence: TGCAGCGTCGGACAGATAAATCAGCCCCAGCGTTTT. It is translated as CSVGQINQPQRF.